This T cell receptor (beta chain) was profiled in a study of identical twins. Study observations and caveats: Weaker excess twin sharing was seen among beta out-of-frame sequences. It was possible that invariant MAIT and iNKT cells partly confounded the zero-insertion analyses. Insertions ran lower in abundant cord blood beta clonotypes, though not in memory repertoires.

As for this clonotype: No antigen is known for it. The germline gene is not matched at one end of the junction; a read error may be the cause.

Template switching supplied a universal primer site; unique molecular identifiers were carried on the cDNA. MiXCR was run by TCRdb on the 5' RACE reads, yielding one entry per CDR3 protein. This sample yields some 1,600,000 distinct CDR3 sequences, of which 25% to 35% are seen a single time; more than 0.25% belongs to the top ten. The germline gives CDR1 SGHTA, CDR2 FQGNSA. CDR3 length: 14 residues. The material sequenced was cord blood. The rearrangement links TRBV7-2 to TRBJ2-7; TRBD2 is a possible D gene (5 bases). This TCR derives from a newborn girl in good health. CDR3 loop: CASSLTSGIYERYF. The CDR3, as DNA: TGTGCCAGCAGCTTAACTAGTGGGATATACGAGCGGTACTTC.